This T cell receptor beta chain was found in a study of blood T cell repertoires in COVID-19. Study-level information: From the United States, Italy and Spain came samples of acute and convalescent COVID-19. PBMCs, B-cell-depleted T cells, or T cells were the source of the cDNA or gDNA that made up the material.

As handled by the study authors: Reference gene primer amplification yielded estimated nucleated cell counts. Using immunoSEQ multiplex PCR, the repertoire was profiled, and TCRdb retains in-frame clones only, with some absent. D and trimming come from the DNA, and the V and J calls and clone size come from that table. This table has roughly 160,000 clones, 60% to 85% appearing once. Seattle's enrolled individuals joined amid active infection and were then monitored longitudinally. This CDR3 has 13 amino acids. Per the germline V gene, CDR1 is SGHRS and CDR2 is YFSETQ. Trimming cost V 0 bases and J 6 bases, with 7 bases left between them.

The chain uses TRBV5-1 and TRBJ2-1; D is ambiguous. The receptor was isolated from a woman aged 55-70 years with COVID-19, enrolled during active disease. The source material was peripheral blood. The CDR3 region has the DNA TGCGCCAGCAGCTTGGGAACGGGCAATGAGCAGTTCTTC. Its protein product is CASSLGTGNEQFF.